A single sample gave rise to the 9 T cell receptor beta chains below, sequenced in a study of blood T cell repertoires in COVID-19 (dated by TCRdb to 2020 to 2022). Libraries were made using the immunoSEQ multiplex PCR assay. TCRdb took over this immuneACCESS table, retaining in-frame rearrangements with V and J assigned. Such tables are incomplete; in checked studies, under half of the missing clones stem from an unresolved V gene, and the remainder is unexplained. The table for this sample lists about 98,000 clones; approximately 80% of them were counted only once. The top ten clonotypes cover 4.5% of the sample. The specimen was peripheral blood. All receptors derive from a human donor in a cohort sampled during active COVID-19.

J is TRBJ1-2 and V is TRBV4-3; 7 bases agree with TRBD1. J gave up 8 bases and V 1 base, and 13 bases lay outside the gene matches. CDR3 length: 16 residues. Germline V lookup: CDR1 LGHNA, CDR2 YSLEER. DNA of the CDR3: TGCGCCAGCAGCCAAGTTGGGGCGGACAGGTCTGGGGGCTACACCTTC. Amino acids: CASSQVGADRSGGYTF.

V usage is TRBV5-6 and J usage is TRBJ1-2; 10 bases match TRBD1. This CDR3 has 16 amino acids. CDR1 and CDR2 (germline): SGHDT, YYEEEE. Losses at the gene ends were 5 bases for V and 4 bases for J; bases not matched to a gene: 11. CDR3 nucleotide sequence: TGTGCCAGCAGTGACAGGGGGCGCGGATTCCCCTATGGCTACACCTTC. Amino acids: CASSDRGRGFPYGYTF.

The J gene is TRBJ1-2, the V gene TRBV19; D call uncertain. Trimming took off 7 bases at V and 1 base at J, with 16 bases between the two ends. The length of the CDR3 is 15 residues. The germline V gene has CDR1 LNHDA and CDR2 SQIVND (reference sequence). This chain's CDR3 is CASTVGGRINYGYTF. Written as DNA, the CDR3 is TGTGCCAGTACCGTCGGCGGGCGGATTAACTATGGCTACACCTTC. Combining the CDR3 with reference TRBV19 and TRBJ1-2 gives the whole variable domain DGGITQSPKYLFRKEGQNVTLSCEQNLNHDAMYWYRQDPGQGLRLIYYSQIVNDFQKGDIAEGYSVSREKKESFPLTVTSAQKNPTAFYLCASTVGGRINYGYTFGSGTRLTVV.

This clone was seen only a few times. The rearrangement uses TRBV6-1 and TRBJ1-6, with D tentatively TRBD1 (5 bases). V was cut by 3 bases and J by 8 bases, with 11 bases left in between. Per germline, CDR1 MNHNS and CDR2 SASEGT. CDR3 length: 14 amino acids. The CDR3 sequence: CASSERGTDSPLHF. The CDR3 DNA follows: TGTGCCAGCAGTGAGCGGGGGACGGATTCACCCCTCCACTTT.

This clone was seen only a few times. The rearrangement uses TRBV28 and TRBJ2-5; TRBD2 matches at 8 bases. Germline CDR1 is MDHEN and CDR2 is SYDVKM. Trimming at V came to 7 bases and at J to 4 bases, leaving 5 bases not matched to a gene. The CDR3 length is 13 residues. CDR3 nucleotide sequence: TGTGCCAGCAACGGGGGGGACGGAGAGACCCAGTACTTC. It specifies CASNGGDGETQYF.

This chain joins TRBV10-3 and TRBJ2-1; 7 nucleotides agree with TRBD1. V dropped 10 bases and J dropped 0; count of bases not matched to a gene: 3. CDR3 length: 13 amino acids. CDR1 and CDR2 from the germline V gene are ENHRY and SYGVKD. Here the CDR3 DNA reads TGTGCCACCGGGGACAGCTCCTACAATGAGCAGTTCTTC. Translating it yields CATGDSSYNEQFF.

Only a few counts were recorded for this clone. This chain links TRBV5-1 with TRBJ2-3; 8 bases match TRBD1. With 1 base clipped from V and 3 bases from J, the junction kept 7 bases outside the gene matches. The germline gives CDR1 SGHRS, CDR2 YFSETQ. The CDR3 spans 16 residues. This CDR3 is CASSLWQGAGTDTQYF. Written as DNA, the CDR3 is TGCGCCAGCAGCTTGTGGCAGGGGGCAGGAACAGATACGCAGTATTTT.

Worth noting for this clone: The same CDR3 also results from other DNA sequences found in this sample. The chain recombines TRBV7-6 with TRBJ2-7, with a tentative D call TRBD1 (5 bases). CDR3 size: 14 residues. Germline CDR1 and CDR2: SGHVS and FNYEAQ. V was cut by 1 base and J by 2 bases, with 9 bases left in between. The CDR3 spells CASSLEPDTYEQYF. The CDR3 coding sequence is TGTGCCAGCAGCTTAGAACCGGACACCTACGAGCAGTACTTC.

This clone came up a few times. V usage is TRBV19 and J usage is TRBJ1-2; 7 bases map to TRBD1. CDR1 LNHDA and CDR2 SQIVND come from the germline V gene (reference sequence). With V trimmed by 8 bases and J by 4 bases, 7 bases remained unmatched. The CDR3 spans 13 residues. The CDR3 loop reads CASALGGGYGYTF. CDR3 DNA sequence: TGTGCCAGTGCTCTAGGGGGCGGCTATGGCTACACCTTC.